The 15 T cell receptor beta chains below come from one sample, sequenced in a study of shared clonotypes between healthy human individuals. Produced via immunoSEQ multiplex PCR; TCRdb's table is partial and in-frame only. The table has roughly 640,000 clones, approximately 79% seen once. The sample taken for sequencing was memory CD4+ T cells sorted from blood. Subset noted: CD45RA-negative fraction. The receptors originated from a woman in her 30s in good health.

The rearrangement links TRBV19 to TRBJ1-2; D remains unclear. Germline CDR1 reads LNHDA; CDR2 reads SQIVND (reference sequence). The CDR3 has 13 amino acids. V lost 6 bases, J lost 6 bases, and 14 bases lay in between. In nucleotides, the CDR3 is TGTGCCAGTAGCCGTTTGGGGTACGATGGCTACACCTTC. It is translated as CASSRLGYDGYTF.

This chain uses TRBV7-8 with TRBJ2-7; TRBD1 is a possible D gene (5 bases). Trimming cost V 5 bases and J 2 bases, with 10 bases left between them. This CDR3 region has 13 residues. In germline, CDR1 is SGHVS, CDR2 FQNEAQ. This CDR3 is CASSPTETYEQYF. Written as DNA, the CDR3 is TGTGCCAGCAGCCCGACAGAGACCTACGAGCAGTACTTC.

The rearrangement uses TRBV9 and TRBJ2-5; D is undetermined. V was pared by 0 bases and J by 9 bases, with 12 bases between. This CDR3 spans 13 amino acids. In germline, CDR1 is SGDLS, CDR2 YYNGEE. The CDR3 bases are TGTGCCAGCAGCGTAGATCCGTCGTCTCCCCAGTACTTC. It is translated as CASSVDPSSPQYF.

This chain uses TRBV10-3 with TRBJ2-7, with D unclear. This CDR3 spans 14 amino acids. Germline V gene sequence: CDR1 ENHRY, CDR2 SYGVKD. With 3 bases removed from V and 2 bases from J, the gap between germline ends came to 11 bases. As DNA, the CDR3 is TGTGCCATCAGTGATGGGCAAATCCCCTACGAGCAGTACTTC. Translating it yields CAISDGQIPYEQYF.

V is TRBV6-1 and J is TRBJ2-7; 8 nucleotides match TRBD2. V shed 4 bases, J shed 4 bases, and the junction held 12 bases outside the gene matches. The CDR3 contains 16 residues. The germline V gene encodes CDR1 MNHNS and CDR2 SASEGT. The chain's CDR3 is CASSAGSATSGYEQYF. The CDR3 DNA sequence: TGTGCCAGCAGTGCAGGGTCGGCTACTAGCGGTTACGAGCAGTACTTC.

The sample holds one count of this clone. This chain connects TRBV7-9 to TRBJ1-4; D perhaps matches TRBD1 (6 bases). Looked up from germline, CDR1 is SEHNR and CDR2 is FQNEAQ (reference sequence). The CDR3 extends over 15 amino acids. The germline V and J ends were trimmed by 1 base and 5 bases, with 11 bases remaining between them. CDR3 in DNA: TGTGCCAGCAGCTTAGTAATAGGGGGGAATGAAAAACTGTTTTTT. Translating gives CASSLVIGGNEKLFF. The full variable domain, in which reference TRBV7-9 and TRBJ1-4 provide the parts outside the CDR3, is DTGVSQNPRHKITKRGQNVTFRCDPISEHNRLYWYRQTLGQGPEFLTYFQNEAQLEKSRLLSDRFSAERPKGSFSTLEIQRTEQGDSAMYLCASSLVIGGNEKLFFGSGTQLSVL.

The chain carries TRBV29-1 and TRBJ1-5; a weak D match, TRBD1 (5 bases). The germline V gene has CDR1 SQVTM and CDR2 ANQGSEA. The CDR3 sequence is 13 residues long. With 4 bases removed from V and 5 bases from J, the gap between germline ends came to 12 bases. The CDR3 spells CSVGGTADQPQHF. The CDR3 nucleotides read TGCAGCGTTGGGGGCACCGCTGATCAGCCCCAGCATTTT. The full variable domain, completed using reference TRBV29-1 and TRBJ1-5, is SAVISQKPSRDICQRGTSLTIQCQVDSQVTMMFWYRQQPGQSLTLIATANQGSEATYESGFVIDKFPISRPNLTFSTLTVSNMSPEDSSIYLCSVGGTADQPQHFGDGTRLSIL.

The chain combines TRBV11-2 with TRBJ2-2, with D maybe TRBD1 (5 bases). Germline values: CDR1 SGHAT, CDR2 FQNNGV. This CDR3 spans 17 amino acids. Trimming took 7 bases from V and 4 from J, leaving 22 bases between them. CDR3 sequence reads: CASKHTRERVSTGELFF. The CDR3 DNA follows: TGTGCCAGCAAACACACCAGGGAAAGAGTCAGCACCGGGGAGCTGTTTTTT. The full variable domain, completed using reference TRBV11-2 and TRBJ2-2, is EAGVAQSPRYKIIEKRQSVAFWCNPISGHATLYWYQQILGQGPKLLIQFQNNGVVDDSQLPKDRFSAERLKGVDSTLKIQPAKLEDSAVYLCASKHTRERVSTGELFFGEGSRLTVL.

CDR3 region: CASSTRQGADTQYF. Written as DNA, the CDR3 is TGTGCCAGCAGCACCAGACAGGGGGCAGATACGCAGTATTTT. V usage is TRBV7-2 and J usage is TRBJ2-3; 9 bases map to TRBD1. CDR1 is SGHTA and CDR2 is FQGNSA in the germline V gene. V shed 5 bases, J shed 4 bases, and the junction held 4 bases outside the gene matches. The CDR3 extends over 14 amino acids.

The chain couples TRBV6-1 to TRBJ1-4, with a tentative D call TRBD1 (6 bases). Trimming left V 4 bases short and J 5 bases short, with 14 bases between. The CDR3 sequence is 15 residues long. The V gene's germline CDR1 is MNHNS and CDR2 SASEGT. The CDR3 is CASSGQALLNEKLFF. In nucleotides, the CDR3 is TGTGCCAGCAGTGGACAGGCGCTACTAAATGAAAAACTGTTTTTT.

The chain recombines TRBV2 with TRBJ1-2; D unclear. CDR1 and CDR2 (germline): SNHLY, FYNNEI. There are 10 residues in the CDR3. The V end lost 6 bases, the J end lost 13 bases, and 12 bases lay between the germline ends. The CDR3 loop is CASSLGEFTF. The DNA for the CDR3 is TGTGCCAGCAGCCTTGGGGAATTCACCTTC. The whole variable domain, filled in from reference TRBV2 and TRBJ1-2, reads EPEVTQTPSHQVTQMGQEVILRCVPISNHLYFYWYRQILGQKVEFLVSFYNNEISEKSEIFDDQFSVERPDGSNFTLKIRSTKLEDSAMYFCASSLGEFTFGSGTRLTVV.

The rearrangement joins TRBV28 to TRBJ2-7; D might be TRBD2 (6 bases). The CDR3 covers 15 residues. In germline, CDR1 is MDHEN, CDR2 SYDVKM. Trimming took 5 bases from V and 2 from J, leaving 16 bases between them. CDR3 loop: CASSAPGVLTYEQYF. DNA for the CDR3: TGTGCCAGCAGTGCCCCGGGAGTCTTGACCTACGAGCAGTACTTC.

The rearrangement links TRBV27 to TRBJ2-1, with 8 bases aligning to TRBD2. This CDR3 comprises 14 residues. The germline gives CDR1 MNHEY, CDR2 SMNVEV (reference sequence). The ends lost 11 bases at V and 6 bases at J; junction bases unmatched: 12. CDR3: CASRVAGTGNEQFF. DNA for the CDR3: TGTGCCTCCCGTGTAGCGGGGACCGGCAATGAGCAGTTCTTC.

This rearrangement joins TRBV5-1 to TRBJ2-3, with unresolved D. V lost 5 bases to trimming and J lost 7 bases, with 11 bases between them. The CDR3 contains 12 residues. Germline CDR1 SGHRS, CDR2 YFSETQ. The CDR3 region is CASSDSRYTQYF. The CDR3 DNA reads TGCGCCAGCAGTGATTCACGGTATACGCAGTATTTT.

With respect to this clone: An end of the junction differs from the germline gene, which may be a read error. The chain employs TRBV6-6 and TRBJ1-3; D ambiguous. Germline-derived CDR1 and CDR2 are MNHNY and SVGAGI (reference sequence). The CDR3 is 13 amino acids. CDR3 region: CASSIDSGNTMYF. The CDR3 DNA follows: TGTGCCAGCAGTATAGACTCTGGAAACACCATGTATTTT.